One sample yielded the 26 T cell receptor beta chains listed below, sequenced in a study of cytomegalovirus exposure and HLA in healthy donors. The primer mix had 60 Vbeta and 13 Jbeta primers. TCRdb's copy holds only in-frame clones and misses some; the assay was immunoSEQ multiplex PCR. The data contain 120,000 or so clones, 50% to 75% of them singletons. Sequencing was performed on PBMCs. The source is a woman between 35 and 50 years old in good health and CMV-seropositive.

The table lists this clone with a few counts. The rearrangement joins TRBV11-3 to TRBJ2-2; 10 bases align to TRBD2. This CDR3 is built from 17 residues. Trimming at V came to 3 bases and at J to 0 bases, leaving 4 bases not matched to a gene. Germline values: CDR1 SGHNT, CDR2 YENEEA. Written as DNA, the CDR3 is TGTGCCAGCAGCTTTACTAGCGGGGCTCCGAACACCGGGGAGCTGTTTTTT. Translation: CASSFTSGAPNTGELFF.

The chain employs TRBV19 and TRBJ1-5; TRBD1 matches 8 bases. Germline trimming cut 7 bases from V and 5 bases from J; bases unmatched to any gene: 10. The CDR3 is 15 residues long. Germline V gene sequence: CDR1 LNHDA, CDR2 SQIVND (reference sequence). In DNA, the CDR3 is TGTGCCAGTAAAACCCAGGGGGCTACGGATCAGCCCCAGCATTTT. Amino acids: CASKTQGATDQPQHF.

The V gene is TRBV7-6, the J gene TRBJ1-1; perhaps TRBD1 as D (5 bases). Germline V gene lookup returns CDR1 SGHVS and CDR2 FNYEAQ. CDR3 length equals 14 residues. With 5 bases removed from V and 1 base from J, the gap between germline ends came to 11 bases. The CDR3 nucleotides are TGTGCCAGCAGCGCCCGGGGGGGGAACACTGAAGCTTTCTTT. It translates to CASSARGGNTEAFF. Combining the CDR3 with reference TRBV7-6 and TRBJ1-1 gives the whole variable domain GAGVSQSPRYKVTKRGQDVALRCDPISGHVSLYWYRQALGQGPEFLTYFNYEAQQDKSGLPNDRFSAERPEGSISTLTIQRTEQRDSAMYRCASSARGGNTEAFFGQGTRLTVV.

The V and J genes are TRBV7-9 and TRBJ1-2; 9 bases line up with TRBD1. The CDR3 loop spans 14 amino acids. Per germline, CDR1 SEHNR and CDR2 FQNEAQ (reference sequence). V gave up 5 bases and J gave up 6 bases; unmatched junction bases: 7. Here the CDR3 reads CASSPTTGGHGYTF. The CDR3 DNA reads TGTGCCAGCAGCCCTACTACAGGGGGCCATGGCTACACCTTC.

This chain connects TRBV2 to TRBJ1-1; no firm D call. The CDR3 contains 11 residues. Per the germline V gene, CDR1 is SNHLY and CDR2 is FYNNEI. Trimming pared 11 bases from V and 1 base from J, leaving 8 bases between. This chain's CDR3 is CAGGGNTEAFF. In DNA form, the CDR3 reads TGTGCCGGTGGAGGGAACACTGAAGCTTTCTTT.

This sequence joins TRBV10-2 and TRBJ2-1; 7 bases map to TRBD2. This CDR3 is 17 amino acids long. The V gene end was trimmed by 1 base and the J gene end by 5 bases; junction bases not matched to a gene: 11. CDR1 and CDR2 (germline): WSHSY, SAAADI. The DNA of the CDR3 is TGCGCCAGCAGTGAGTTCCCCCAACTAGCGCTTAACAATGAGCAGTTCTTC. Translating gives CASSEFPQLALNNEQFF.

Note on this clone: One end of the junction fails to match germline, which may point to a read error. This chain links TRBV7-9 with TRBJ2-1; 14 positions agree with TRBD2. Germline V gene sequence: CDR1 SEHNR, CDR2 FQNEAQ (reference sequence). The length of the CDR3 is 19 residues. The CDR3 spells CSSSSPGLAGEGAYNEQFF. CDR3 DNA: TGTTCCAGCAGCTCACCGGGACTAGCGGGAGAGGGGGCGTACAATGAGCAGTTCTTC.

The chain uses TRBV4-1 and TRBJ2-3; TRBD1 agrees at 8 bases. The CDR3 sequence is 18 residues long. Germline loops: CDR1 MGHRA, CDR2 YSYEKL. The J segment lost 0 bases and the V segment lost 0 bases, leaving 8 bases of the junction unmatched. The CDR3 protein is CASSQDGAGGFSTDTQYF. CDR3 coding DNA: TGCGCCAGCAGCCAAGATGGGGCAGGGGGCTTCAGCACAGATACGCAGTATTTT.

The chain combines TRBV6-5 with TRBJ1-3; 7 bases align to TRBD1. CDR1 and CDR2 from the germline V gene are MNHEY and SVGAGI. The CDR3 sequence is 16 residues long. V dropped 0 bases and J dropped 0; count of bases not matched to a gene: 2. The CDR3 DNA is TGTGCCAGCAGTTACTCGACAGGGAGCTCTGGAAACACCATATATTTT. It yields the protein CASSYSTGSSGNTIYF.

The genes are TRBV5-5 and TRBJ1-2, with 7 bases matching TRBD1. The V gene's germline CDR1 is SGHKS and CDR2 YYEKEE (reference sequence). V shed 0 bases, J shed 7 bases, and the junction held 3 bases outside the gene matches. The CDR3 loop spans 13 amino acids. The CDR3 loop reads CASSLEGASGYTF. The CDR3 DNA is TGTGCCAGCAGCTTGGAGGGGGCTAGTGGCTACACCTTC.

CDR3 sequence: CASSQAPGTGYGYTF. CDR3 nucleotide sequence: TGTGCCAGCAGCCAAGCCCCCGGGACAGGCTATGGCTACACCTTC. The V and J genes are TRBV4-2 and TRBJ1-2; 8 positions match TRBD1. Germline assignment: CDR1 LGHNA and CDR2 YNFKEQ. The CDR3 contains 15 residues. V lost 1 base and J lost 4; bases outside the gene matches: 5.

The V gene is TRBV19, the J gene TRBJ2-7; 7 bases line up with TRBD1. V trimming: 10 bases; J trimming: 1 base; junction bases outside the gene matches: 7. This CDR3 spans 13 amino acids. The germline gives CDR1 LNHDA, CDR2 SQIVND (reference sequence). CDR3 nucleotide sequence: TGTGCCACCAACAACAGGGGATCCTACGAGCAGTACTTC. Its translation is CATNNRGSYEQYF. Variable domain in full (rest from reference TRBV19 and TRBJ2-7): DGGITQSPKYLFRKEGQNVTLSCEQNLNHDAMYWYRQDPGQGLRLIYYSQIVNDFQKGDIAEGYSVSREKKESFPLTVTSAQKNPTAFYLCATNNRGSYEQYFGPGTRLTVT.

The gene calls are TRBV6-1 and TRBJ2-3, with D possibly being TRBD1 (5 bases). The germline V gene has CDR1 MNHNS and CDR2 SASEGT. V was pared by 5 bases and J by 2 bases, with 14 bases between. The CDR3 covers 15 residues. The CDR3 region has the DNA TGTGCCAGCAGTACCGGCAGGGCCAACACAGATACGCAGTATTTT. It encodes CASSTGRANTDTQYF.

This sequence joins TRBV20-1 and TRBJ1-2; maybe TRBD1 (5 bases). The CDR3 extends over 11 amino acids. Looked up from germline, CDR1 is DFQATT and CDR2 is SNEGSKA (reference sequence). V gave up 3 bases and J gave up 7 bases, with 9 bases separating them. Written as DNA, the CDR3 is TGCAGTGCTAGGGACATGGCTGGCTACACCTTC. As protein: CSARDMAGYTF.

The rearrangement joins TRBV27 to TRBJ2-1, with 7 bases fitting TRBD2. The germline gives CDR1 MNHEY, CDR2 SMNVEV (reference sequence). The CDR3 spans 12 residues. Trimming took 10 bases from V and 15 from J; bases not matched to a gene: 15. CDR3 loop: CATVGTTGSVFF. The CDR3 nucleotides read TGTGCCACCGTTGGGACTACGGGTTCAGTGTTCTTC.

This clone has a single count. Here the CDR3 DNA reads TGTGCCAGCAGCTTAGTATCTAGCGGGGGACTAACCGGGGAGCTGTTTTTT. Its protein is CASSLVSSGGLTGELFF. J is TRBJ2-2 and V is TRBV7-8; 10 bases map to TRBD2. This CDR3 region has 17 residues. The J segment lost 5 bases and the V segment lost 1 base, leaving 7 bases of the junction unmatched. The germline CDR1 and CDR2 sequences are SGHVS and FQNEAQ. The full variable domain, completed using reference TRBV7-8 and TRBJ2-2, is GAGVSQSPRYKVAKRGQDVALRCDPISGHVSLFWYQQALGQGPEFLTYFQNEAQLDKSGLPSDRFFAERPEGSVSTLKIQRTQQEDSAVYLCASSLVSSGGLTGELFFGEGSRLTVL.

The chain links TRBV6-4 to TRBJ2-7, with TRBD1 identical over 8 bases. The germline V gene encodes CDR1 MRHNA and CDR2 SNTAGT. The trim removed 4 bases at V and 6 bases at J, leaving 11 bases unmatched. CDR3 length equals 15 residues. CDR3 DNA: TGTGCCAGCAGTGCCGGGACAGGCATCCTTGGCGAGCAGTACTTC. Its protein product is CASSAGTGILGEQYF.

This CDR3 reads CASSEAGSGYGYTF. The CDR3 bases are TGTGCCAGCAGTGAGGCGGGGTCTGGCTATGGCTACACCTTC. This sequence joins TRBV6-1 and TRBJ1-2, with D unresolved. CDR1 and CDR2 from the germline V gene are MNHNS and SASEGT. V dropped 3 bases and J dropped 4 bases, with 12 bases sitting between them. This CDR3 region has 14 residues.

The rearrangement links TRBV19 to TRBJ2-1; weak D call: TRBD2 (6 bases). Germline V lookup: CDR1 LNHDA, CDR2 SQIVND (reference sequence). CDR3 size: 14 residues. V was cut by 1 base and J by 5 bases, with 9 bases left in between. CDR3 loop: CASSIGGGDNEQFF. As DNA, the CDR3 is TGTGCCAGTAGTATAGGTGGCGGGGACAATGAGCAGTTCTTC.

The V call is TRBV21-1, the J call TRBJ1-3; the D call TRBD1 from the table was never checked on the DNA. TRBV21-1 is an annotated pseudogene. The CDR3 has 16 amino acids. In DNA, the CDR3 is TGTGCCAGCAGCGCCATCGGACAGCTCTCTGGAAACACCATATATTTT. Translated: CASSAIGQLSGNTIYF.

In nucleotides, the CDR3 is TGTGCCAGCAGTGAAATCATATCGGCTGAAGCTTTCTTT. Its protein is CASSEIISAEAFF. This chain connects TRBV6-1 to TRBJ1-1, with no clear D. CDR3 length equals 13 residues. CDR1 and CDR2 from the germline V gene are MNHNS and SASEGT. V was clipped by 2 bases and J by 6 bases, with 10 bases between them.

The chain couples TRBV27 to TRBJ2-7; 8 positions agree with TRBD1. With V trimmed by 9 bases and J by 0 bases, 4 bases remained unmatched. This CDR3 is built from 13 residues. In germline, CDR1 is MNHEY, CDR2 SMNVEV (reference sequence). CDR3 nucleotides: TGTGCCAGTAGGGGACAGGACTCCTACGAGCAGTACTTC. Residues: CASRGQDSYEQYF.

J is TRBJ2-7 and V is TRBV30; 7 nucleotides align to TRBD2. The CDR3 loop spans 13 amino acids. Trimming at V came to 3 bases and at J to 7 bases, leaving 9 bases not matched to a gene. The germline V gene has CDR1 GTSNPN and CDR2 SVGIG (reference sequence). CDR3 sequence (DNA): TGTGCCTGGAGCCCGGGGGGAGTAGGGGAGCAGTACTTC. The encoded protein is CAWSPGGVGEQYF.

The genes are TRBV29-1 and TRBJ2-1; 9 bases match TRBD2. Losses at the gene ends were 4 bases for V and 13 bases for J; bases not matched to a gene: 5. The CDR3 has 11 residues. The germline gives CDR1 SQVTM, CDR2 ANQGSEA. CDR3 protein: CSVGPGTSQFF. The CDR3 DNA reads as TGCAGCGTTGGACCCGGGACTAGCCAGTTCTTC.

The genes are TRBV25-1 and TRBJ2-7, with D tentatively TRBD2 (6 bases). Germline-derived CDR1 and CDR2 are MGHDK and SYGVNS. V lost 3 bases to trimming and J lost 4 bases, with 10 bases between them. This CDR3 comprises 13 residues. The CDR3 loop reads CASSDPGRYEQYF. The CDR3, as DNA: TGTGCCAGCAGTGACCCAGGGAGGTACGAGCAGTACTTC.

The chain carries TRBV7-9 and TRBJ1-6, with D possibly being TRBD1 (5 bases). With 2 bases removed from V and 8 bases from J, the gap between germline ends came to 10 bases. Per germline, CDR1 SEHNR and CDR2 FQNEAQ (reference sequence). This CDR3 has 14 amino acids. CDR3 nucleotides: TGTGCCAGCAGCTTACAGGGTTGGGATTCACCCCTCCACTTT. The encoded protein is CASSLQGWDSPLHF.